This T cell receptor (beta chain) was documented in a study of regulatory T cells in long-lasting Graves disease. The germline CDR1 and CDR2 sequences are MNHNS and SASEGT. This CDR3 region has 12 residues. The time point is: newly diagnosed GD, antithyroid drugs for less than 3 months. Isolated PBMC RNA provided the starting material for the TCR library. Libraries of TCR beta came from iRepertoire HTBI primers plus Arm-PCR of CDR3 regions. TCRdb analysed the multiplex PCR reads with MiXCR anew, one entry per CDR3 protein. Of 360,000 or so distinct CDR3 sequences detected, about 17% appear once; the ten largest clones hold around 20%. Concerning this clonotype: A much larger clone lies one base from this, so it may be a read error.

These data were also filed under a second study, of T cells in Graves' hyperthyroidism and ophthalmopathy. That investigation notes: TCR CDR3 underwent first-round RT-PCR with the HTBI primer set.

The sample consisted of peripheral blood mononuclear cells (PBMCs), taken at new diagnosis, from a patient treated with antithyroid drugs. This sequence originates from a woman between 18 and 29 years old with Graves disease. V usage is TRBV6-1 and J usage is TRBJ2-7, with D possibly being TRBD1 or TRBD2 (6 bases each). The CDR3 sequence: CASSDFGGEQCF. CDR3 coding DNA: TGTGCCAGCAGTGATTTCGGGGGCGAGCAGTGCTTC.